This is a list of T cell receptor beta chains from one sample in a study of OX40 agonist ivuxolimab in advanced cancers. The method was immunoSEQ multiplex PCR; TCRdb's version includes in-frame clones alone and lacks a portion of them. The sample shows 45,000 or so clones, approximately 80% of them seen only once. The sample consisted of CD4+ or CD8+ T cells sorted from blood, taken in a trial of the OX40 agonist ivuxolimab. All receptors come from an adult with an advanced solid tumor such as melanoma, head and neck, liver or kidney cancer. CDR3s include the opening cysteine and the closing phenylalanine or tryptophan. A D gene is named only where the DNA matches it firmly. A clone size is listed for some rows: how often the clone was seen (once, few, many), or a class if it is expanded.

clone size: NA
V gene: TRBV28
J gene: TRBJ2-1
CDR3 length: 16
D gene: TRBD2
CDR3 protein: CASSSLQSGKGNEQFF
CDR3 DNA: TGTGCCAGCAGTTCCTTGCAAAGCGGGAAAGGCAATGAGCAGTTCTTC

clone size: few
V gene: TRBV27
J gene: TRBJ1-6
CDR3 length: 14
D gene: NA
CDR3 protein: CASSLYLGDSPLHF
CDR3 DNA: TGTGCCAGCAGTTTATACCTGGGGGATTCACCCCTCCACTTT

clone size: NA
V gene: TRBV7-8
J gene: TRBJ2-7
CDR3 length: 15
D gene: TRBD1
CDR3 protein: CASSSRTGSSYEQYF
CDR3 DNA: TGTGCCAGCAGCTCCCGGACAGGGAGCTCCTACGAGCAGTACTTC

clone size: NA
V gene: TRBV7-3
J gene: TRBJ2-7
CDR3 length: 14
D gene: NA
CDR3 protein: CASSPTGISYEQYF
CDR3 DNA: TGTGCCAGCAGCCCCACAGGGATCTCCTACGAGCAGTACTTC

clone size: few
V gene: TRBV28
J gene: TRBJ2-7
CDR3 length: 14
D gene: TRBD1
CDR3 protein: CASSTTGGNYEQYF
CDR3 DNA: TGTGCCAGCAGCACGACAGGGGGCAACTACGAGCAGTACTTC

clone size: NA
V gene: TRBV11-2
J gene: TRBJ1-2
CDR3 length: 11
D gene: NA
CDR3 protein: CASSPHLGYTF
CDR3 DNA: TGTGCCAGCAGCCCCCACCTAGGCTACACCTTC

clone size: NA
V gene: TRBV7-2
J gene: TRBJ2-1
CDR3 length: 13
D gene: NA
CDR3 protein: CASSLVGVNEQFF
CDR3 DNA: TGTGCCAGCAGCTTAGTCGGAGTCAATGAGCAGTTCTTC

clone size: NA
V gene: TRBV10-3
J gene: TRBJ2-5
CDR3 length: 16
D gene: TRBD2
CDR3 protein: CAISVTSGSGQETQYF
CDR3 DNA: TGTGCCATCAGTGTTACTAGCGGGAGCGGCCAAGAGACCCAGTACTTC

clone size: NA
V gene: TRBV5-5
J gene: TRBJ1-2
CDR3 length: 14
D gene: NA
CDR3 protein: CASSLVGGSYGYTF
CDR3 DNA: TGTGCCAGCAGCTTGGTAGGGGGATCCTATGGCTACACCTTC

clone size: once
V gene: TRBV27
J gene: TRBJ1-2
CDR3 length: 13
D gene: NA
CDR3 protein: CASSRTANYGYTF
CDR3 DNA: TGTGCCAGCAGTCGGACAGCTAACTATGGCTACACCTTC

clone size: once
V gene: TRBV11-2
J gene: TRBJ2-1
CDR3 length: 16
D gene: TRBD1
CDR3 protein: CASSRPGTGGWNEQFF
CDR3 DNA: TGTGCCAGCAGCAGGCCCGGGACAGGGGGTTGGAATGAGCAGTTCTTC

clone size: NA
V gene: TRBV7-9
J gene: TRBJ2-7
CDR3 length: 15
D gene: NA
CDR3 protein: CASSLAGGGQDEQYF
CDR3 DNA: TGTGCCAGCAGCTTAGCGGGTGGGGGTCAGGACGAGCAGTACTTC

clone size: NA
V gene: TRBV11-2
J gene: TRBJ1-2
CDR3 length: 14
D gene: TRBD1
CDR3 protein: CASSFSQGKDGYTF
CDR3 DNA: TGTGCCAGCAGCTTCTCACAGGGGAAGGATGGCTACACCTTC

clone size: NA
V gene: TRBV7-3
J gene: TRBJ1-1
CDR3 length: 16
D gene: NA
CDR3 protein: CASSLEGGWGYTEAFF
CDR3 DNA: TGTGCCAGCAGCTTAGAAGGAGGTTGGGGATACACTGAAGCTTTCTTT

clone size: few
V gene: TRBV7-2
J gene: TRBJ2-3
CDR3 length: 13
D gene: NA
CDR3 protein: CASSLPGTDTQYF
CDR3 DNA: TGTGCCAGCAGCTTACCGGGCACAGATACGCAGTATTTT

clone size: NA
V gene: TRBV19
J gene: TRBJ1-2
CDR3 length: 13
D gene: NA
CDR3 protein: CASSIQGFSGYTF
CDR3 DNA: TGTGCCAGTAGTATTCAGGGTTTCAGTGGCTACACCTTC

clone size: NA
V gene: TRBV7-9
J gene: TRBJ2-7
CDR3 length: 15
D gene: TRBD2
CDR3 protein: CASSFAGGNSYEQYF
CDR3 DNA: TGTGCCAGCAGCTTTGCGGGAGGTAACTCCTACGAGCAGTACTTC

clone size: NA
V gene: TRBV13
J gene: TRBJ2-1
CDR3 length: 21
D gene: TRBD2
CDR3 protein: CASSLDSGTSGGTSSYNEQFF
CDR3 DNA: TGTGCCAGCAGCTTAGATTCCGGGACTAGCGGGGGGACTAGCTCCTACAATGAGCAGTTCTTC

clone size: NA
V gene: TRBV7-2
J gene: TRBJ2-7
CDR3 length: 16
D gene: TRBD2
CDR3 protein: CASSFLTGRGTYEQYF
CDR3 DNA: TGTGCCAGCAGCTTCTTAACCGGGAGGGGGACCTACGAGCAGTACTTC

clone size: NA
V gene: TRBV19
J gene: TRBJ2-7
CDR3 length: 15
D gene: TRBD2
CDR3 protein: CASSIVSGGTYEQYF
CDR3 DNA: TGTGCCAGTAGTATAGTGTCGGGGGGTACTTACGAGCAGTACTTC

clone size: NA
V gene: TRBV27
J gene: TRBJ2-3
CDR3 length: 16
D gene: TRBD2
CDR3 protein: CASSSLAGGARNTQYF
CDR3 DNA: TGTGCCAGCAGTTCCTTAGCGGGGGGGGCCAGGAATACGCAGTATTTT

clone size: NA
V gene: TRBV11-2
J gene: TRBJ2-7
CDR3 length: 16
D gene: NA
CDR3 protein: CASRQLSGVGNYEQYF
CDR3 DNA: TGTGCCAGCAGACAGCTAAGCGGTGTGGGCAACTACGAGCAGTACTTC

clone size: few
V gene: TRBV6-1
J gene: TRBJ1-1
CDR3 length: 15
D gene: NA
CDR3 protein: CASSEARRAGMVAFF
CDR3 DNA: TGTGCCAGCAGTGAAGCGAGAAGGGCAGGGATGGTAGCTTTCTTT

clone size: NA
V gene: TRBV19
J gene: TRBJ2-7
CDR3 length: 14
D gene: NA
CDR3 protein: CASSSLGRTYEQYF
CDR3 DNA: TGTGCCAGTAGTAGTCTTGGGAGAACCTACGAGCAGTACTTC

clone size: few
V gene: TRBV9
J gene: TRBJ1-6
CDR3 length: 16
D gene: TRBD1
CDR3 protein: CASSPRADRVNSPLHF
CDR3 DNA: TGTGCCAGCAGCCCCAGGGCCGACAGGGTTAATTCACCCCTCCACTTT

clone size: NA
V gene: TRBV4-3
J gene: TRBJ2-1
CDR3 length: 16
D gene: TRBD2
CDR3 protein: CASSQEPSGGVNEQFF
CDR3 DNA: TGCGCCAGCAGCCAAGAGCCTAGCGGGGGGGTCAATGAGCAGTTCTTC

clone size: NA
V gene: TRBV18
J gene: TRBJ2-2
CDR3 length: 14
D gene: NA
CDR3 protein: CASSPPSNTGELFF
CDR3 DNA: TGTGCCAGCTCACCACCGTCGAACACCGGGGAGCTGTTTTTT

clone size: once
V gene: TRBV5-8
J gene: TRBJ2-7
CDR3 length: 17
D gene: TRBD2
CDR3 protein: CASSLAEELASIYEQYF
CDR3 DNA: TGTGCCAGCAGCTTGGCCGAAGAACTAGCGAGTATTTACGAGCAGTACTTC

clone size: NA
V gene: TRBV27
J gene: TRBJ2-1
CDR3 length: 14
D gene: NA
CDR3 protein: CASSFEEPYNEQFF
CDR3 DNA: TGTGCCAGCAGTTTTGAGGAACCCTACAATGAGCAGTTCTTC

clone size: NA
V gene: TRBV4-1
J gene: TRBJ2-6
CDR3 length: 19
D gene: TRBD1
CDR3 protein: CASSQGEMTGGSGANVLTF
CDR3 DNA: TGCGCCAGCAGCCAAGGGGAGATGACAGGGGGCTCTGGGGCCAACGTCCTGACTTTC

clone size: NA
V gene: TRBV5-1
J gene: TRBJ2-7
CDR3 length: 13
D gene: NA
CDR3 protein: CASSKTGVEEQYF
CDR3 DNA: TGCGCCAGCTCAAAGACGGGTGTCGAGGAGCAGTACTTC

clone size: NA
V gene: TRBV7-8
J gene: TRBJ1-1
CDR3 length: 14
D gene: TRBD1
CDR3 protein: CASSILRLQGEAFF
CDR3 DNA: TGTGCCAGCAGCATCCTACGGTTACAGGGGGAAGCTTTCTTT

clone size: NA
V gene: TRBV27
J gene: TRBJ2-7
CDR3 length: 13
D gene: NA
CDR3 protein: CASSFVQSYEQYF
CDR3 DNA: TGTGCCAGCAGTTTTGTCCAGTCCTACGAGCAGTACTTC

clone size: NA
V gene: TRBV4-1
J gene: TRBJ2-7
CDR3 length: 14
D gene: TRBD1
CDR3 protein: CASSQGQGSYEQYF
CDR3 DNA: TGCGCCAGCAGCCAAGGACAGGGTTCCTACGAGCAGTACTTC

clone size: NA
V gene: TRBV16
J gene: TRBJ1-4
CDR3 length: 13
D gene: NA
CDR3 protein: CASSNLGPEKLFF
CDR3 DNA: TGTGCCAGCAGCAACCTCGGACCGGAAAAACTGTTTTTT

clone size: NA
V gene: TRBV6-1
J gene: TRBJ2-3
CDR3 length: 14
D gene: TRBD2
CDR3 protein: CASSGGREGNTQYF
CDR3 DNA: TGTGCCAGCAGTGGCGGGAGAGAGGGAAATACGCAGTATTTT

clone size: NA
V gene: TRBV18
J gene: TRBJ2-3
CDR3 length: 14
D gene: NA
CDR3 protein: CASLGLLSTDTQYF
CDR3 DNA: TGTGCCAGCTTGGGCCTCCTTAGCACAGATACGCAGTATTTT

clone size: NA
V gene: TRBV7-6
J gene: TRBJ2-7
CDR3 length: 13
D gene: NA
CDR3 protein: CASSLDLSYEQYF
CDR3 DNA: TGTGCCAGCAGCCTAGACCTCTCCTACGAGCAGTACTTC

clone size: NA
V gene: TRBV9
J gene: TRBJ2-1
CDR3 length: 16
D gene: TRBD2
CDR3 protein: CASSVGLAGSYNEQFF
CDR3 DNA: TGTGCCAGCAGCGTAGGACTAGCGGGGAGCTACAATGAGCAGTTCTTC

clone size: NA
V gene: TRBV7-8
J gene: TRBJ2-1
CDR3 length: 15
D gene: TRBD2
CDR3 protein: CASSRVVAGDNEQFF
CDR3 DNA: TGTGCCAGCAGCCGGGTCGTAGCGGGGGACAATGAGCAGTTCTTC

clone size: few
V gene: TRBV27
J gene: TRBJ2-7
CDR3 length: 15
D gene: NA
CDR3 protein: CASSLRLGQGYEQYF
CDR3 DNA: TGTGCCAGCAGTTTAAGGTTAGGGCAGGGGTACGAGCAGTACTTC

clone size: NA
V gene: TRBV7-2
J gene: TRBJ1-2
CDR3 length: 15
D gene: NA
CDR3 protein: CASSGRSSSNYGYTF
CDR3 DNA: TGTGCCAGCAGCGGGCGGTCAAGTTCTAACTATGGCTACACCTTC

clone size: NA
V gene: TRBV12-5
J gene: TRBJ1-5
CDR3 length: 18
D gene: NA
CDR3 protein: CASGFSVLSTQGDQPQHF
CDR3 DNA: TGTGCTAGTGGTTTCTCGGTACTAAGTACACAGGGCGATCAGCCCCAGCATTTT

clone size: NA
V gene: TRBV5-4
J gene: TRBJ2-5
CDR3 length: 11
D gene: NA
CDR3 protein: CASRNQETQYF
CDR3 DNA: TGTGCCAGCAGAAATCAAGAGACCCAGTACTTC

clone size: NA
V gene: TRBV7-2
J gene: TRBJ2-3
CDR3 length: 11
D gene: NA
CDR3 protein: CASSHTDTQYF
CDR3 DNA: TGTGCCAGCAGTCACACAGATACGCAGTATTTT

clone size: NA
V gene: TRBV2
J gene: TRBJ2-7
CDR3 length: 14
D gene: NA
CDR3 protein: CASSESGLGFEQYF
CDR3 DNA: TGTGCCAGCAGTGAAAGCGGGTTGGGTTTCGAGCAGTACTTC

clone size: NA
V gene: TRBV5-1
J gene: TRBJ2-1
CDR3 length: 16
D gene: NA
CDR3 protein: CASSLGRPRGGNEQFF
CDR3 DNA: TGCGCCAGCAGCTTGGGGCGTCCTAGGGGGGGCAATGAGCAGTTCTTC

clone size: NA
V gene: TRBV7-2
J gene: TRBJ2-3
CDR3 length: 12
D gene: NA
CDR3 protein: CASSLSEHTQYF
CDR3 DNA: TGTGCCAGCAGCTTAAGTGAGCATACGCAGTATTTT

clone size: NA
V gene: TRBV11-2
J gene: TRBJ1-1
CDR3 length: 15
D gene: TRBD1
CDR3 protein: CASSLETGGHAGAFF
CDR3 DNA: TGTGCCAGCAGCTTAGAAACAGGGGGGCACGCTGGAGCTTTCTTT

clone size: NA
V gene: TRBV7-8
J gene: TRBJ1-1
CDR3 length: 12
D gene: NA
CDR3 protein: CASSLVQQEAFF
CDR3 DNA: TGTGCCAGCAGCTTAGTCCAACAGGAAGCTTTCTTT

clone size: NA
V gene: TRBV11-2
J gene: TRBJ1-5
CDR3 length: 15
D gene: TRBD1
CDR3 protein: CASSLRDSENQPQHF
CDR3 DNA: TGTGCCAGCAGCTTACGGGACAGCGAAAATCAGCCCCAGCATTTT